This TCR beta chain appears in the sequencing data of a study of T cell changes during pregnancy in multiple sclerosis. The V and J ends lost 5 bases and 2 bases respectively, with 16 bases between them. CDR1 is SGHVS and CDR2 is FNYEAQ in the germline V gene. This CDR3 is 15 amino acids long. Measured with immunoSEQ multiplex PCR; TCRdb has only the in-frame clones, and not every one. The data contain about 57,000 clones, around 93% of them singletons. The sequence was obtained from a female donor in good health, enrolled as a control in a pregnancy study. V is TRBV7-6 and J is TRBJ2-7, with D possibly being TRBD1 (6 bases). The specimen comprised peripheral blood, sampled after pregnancy. The CDR3 DNA follows: TGTGCCAGCAGCCCACCGACAGGCCGAACCTACGAGCAGTACTTC. Protein sequence: CASSPPTGRTYEQYF.